This TCR beta chain comes out of a study of breast tumors, draining lymph nodes, adjacent tissues. Study-wide results and caveats: Compared with lymph nodes, tumors were less diverse; compared with nontumor tissue, more. Data fit most tumor T cells coming from lymph node, expanding in tumor. Compared with basal-like, luminal-like tumors shared significantly more repertoire with nontumor tissue. That most tumor T cells come from lymph nodes remained unproven.

TCRdb re-derived calls from the multiplex PCR reads in MiXCR, one entry per CDR3 protein. This sample carries about 15,000 distinct CDR3 sequences, about 60% of them seen once, and the ten largest clones take roughly 30%. CDR1 and CDR2 from the germline V gene are DFQATT and SNEGSKA (reference sequence). The CDR3 covers 15 residues. Trimming at V came to 3 bases and at J to 4 bases, leaving 8 bases not matched to a gene. By sample share, this clonotype is medium-sized (0.01 to 0.1%). The target antigen is unknown. This receptor was identified in a female donor with breast cancer. Some clones in this sample may be carry-over from other donors' samples. V gene TRBV20-1 combines with J gene TRBJ2-1; TRBD2 matches 8 bases. Sequenced input: tumor-adjacent breast tissue. CDR3 loop: CSARSATSAYNEQFF. The CDR3 DNA sequence: TGCAGTGCTAGGTCGGCGACTAGCGCATACAATGAGCAGTTCTTC.